The clone carrying this T cell receptor (beta chain) was seen many times. The data stem from a study of identical twins. Unique molecular identifiers were in the cDNA, with template-switch universal primer binding. TCRdb independently ran MiXCR on the 5' RACE reads; one entry per CDR3 protein. Found here are approximately 490,000 distinct CDR3 sequences, 20% to 25% of them singletons; the top ten hold more than 0.4%. This CDR3 spans 11 amino acids. Germline CDR1 is SEHNR and CDR2 is FQNEAQ (reference sequence). Trimming took 1 base from V and 8 from J, leaving 3 bases between them. The donor group consisted entirely of healthy Caucasians. The data were also submitted as part of a second study, on yellow fever vaccine responses in identical twins.

The sample consisted of CD4+ T cells sorted from blood. The source of this sequence is a woman aged 18-29 years in good health. The J gene is TRBJ2-1, the V gene TRBV7-9; the D is unclear. CDR3 coding DNA: TGTGCCAGCAGCTTAGTTTATGAGCAGTTCTTC. This encodes CASSLVYEQFF.